This entry concerns a single TCR beta chain. Antigen specificity is unknown. RNA was isolated and reverse transcribed to cDNA, the sequencing template. Clones were sequenced by immunoSEQ multiplex PCR, and TCRdb holds only the in-frame ones, with some missing. Of 100,000 to 120,000 clones listed, 56% are singletons. The treatment here: oral pan-JAK inhibitor, 5-10 mg twice daily. The record originates from a study of CD8+ T cells in alopecia areata. Across the whole study: Dosing with tofacitinib proceeded for 6 to 18 months, followed by 6 months off drug. Study-wide findings and caveats: Clonality in lesional scalp, especially alopecia totalis/universalis, exceeded that of normal scalp. Only a single nonresponder existed, so baseline CD8+ expansion links stay unclear. Tofacitinib yielded significantly lower scalp clonality and fewer expanded CD8+ clones among the top 100.

CDR1 is LGHNA and CDR2 is YNFKEQ in the germline V gene. The J segment lost 7 bases and the V segment lost 0 bases, leaving 7 bases of the junction unmatched. The CDR3 spans 16 residues. This chain links TRBV4-2 with TRBJ2-7; TRBD2 matches at 12 bases. The source was CD4+ T cells sorted from blood, collected at week 24, from a patient treated with tofacitinib. The receptor comes from a human donor with alopecia areata. The CDR3 here is CASSQDPFGLAGEQYF. As DNA, the CDR3 is TGTGCCAGCAGCCAAGATCCCTTCGGACTAGCGGGGGAGCAGTACTTC.